A single sample gave rise to the 16 T cell receptor beta chains below, sequenced in a study of blood T cell repertoires in COVID-19. Clones were sequenced by immunoSEQ multiplex PCR, and TCRdb holds only the in-frame ones, with some missing. Of 300,000 to 350,000 clones listed, around 83% are singletons. Source material: peripheral blood. Receptors originate from a man aged 25-45 years with active or convalescent COVID-19.

The rearrangement uses TRBV29-1 and TRBJ1-1; 7 bases agree with TRBD1. Germline-derived CDR1 and CDR2 are SQVTM and ANQGSEA. Trimming took 7 bases from V and 4 from J; bases not matched to a gene: 6. The CDR3 length is 12 residues. CDR3 in DNA: TGCAGCGCTCAAACAGGGGTCACTGAAGCTTTCTTT. This translates into CSAQTGVTEAFF.

The rearrangement links TRBV5-1 to TRBJ2-1; the D gene is possibly TRBD1 (5 bases). The CDR3 consists of 13 residues. Germline V lookup: CDR1 SGHRS, CDR2 YFSETQ. Trimming removed 0 bases at V and 8 bases at J, with 9 bases between. The CDR3 DNA sequence: TGCGCCAGCAGCTTGGGCAGGGTTGATGAGCAGTTCTTC. The encoded protein is CASSLGRVDEQFF.

This clone was picked up one time. The V gene is TRBV5-1, the J gene TRBJ1-3; D is ambiguous. The germline gives CDR1 SGHRS, CDR2 YFSETQ. The CDR3 covers 15 residues. V lost 1 base, J lost 4 bases, and 12 bases lay in between. The CDR3 reads CASSLYAGGGNTIYF. CDR3 DNA sequence: TGCGCCAGCAGCTTGTATGCAGGAGGAGGAAACACCATATATTTT.

The chain combines TRBV5-1 with TRBJ1-1; 7 bases are a match to TRBD1. Per germline, CDR1 SGHRS and CDR2 YFSETQ. The V and J ends lost 0 bases and 5 bases, in that order; junction bases with no gene match: 10. CDR3 size: 16 residues. The CDR3 protein is CASSLDQFRGLTEAFF. CDR3 bases: TGCGCCAGCAGCTTGGACCAATTCAGGGGGTTGACTGAAGCTTTCTTT. Complete variable domain (other parts from reference TRBV5-1 and TRBJ1-1): KAGVTQTPRYLIKTRGQQVTLSCSPISGHRSVSWYQQTPGQGLQFLFEYFSETQRNKGNFPGRFSGRQFSNSRSEMNVSTLELGDSALYLCASSLDQFRGLTEAFFGQGTRLTVV.

This chain joins TRBV18 and TRBJ2-3, with TRBD1 as a possible D gene (6 bases). CDR1 KGHSH and CDR2 LQKENI come from the germline V gene. This CDR3 contains 15 residues. Trimming pared 6 bases from V and 2 bases from J, leaving 15 bases between. The CDR3 DNA sequence: TGTGCCAGCTCTGCCCAGGGGCGGTACACAGATACGCAGTATTTT. It translates to CASSAQGRYTDTQYF.

This clone was seen a single time. The chain uses TRBV5-1 and TRBJ1-3, with TRBD1 identical over 8 bases. Trimming at V came to 3 bases and at J to 2 bases, leaving 4 bases not matched to a gene. The germline V gene has CDR1 SGHRS and CDR2 YFSETQ. The CDR3 consists of 15 residues. The CDR3 here is CASSSVTGAGNTIYF. The CDR3 DNA sequence: TGCGCCAGCAGCTCGGTGACAGGGGCTGGAAACACCATATATTTT. Full variable domain (rest looked up from reference TRBV5-1 and TRBJ1-3): KAGVTQTPRYLIKTRGQQVTLSCSPISGHRSVSWYQQTPGQGLQFLFEYFSETQRNKGNFPGRFSGRQFSNSRSEMNVSTLELGDSALYLCASSSVTGAGNTIYFGEGSWLTVV.

This clone was seen only a few times. V and J are TRBV12-5 and TRBJ2-3; 8 positions agree with TRBD2. From germline, CDR1 is LGHNT and CDR2 FRNRAP. This CDR3 contains 16 residues. V was clipped by 4 bases and J by 4 bases; unmatched bases: 10. The DNA for the CDR3 is TGTGCTAGTGGTTCCCAACCAGCGGGGGCTGCAGATACGCAGTATTTT. Translation gives CASGSQPAGAADTQYF.

The chain recombines TRBV4-3 with TRBJ1-3, with 7 bases fitting TRBD1. The CDR3 length is 16 residues. Unmatched junction bases numbered 11, after V lost 3 bases and J lost 6 bases. CDR1 and CDR2 (germline): LGHNA, YSLEER. CDR3 amino acids: CASSQGGQRALNTIYF. The CDR3 region has the DNA TGCGCCAGCAGCCAGGGGGGACAGCGAGCTCTAAACACCATATATTTT.

The chain recombines TRBV14 with TRBJ1-1; 7 positions agree with TRBD1. V lost 1 base to trimming and J lost 11 bases; unmatched junction nucleotides: 7. The germline CDR1 and CDR2 sequences are SGHDN and FVKESK. The CDR3 is 13 residues long. This CDR3 reads CASSQVRGLEAFF. CDR3 bases: TGTGCCAGCAGCCAAGTGAGGGGGCTCGAGGCTTTCTTT.

The chain combines TRBV12-5 with TRBJ1-2, with D tentatively TRBD1 (6 bases). Trimming removed 0 bases from V and 4 bases from J, with 12 bases in between. The germline V gene encodes CDR1 LGHNT and CDR2 FRNRAP. This CDR3 spans 15 amino acids. The CDR3 bases are TGTGCTAGTGGTTTGGTGGCAGGGGTCATCTATGGCTACACCTTC. Its protein product is CASGLVAGVIYGYTF.

The J gene is TRBJ1-1, the V gene TRBV6-5, with 10 nucleotides matching TRBD1. Germline trimming cut 6 bases from V and 5 bases from J; bases unmatched to any gene: 9. Germline V gene data show CDR1 as MNHEY and CDR2 as SVGAGI. This CDR3 region has 15 residues. CDR3 region: CASRGQGKGRTEAFF. For the CDR3, the DNA is TGTGCCAGCAGGGGACAGGGGAAAGGTCGGACTGAAGCTTTCTTT.

The chain is built from TRBV11-3 and TRBJ1-3; D may be TRBD1 (5 bases). The V gene's germline CDR1 is SGHNT and CDR2 YENEEA. The V end was cut by 8 bases, the J end by 0 bases, with 8 bases between. CDR3 length equals 13 residues. The CDR3 is CASGHNSGNTIYF. The CDR3 region has the DNA TGTGCCAGCGGACACAACTCTGGAAACACCATATATTTT.

The chain links TRBV27 to TRBJ2-5, with TRBD1 matching 8 bases. This CDR3 has 15 residues. Trimming took 5 bases from V and 1 from J; bases not matched to a gene: 6. Germline-derived CDR1 and CDR2 are MNHEY and SMNVEV (reference sequence). The CDR3 region is CASSGGQVVQETQYF. CDR3 sequence (DNA): TGTGCCAGCAGTGGGGGACAGGTCGTCCAAGAGACCCAGTACTTC.

The chain links TRBV29-1 to TRBJ1-2; 7 bases are a match to TRBD1. J lost 8 bases, V lost 3 bases, and 9 bases had no gene match. Germline V gene lookup returns CDR1 SQVTM and CDR2 ANQGSEA. CDR3 length: 13 amino acids. CDR3 loop: CSVEVTGAIGYTF. The CDR3 DNA follows: TGCAGCGTTGAGGTCACAGGGGCCATCGGCTACACCTTC. Full variable domain (remainder filled in from reference TRBV29-1 and TRBJ1-2): SAVISQKPSRDICQRGTSLTIQCQVDSQVTMMFWYRQQPGQSLTLIATANQGSEATYESGFVIDKFPISRPNLTFSTLTVSNMSPEDSSIYLCSVEVTGAIGYTFGSGTRLTVV.

This clone was counted a single time. The CDR3 spells CASSIRGQIYEQYF. The DNA of the CDR3 is TGTGCCAGTAGCATACGGGGACAGATTTACGAGCAGTACTTC. The chain combines TRBV19 with TRBJ2-7; 7 positions agree with TRBD1. V gave up 6 bases and J gave up 4 bases; unmatched junction bases: 9. The germline CDR1 and CDR2 sequences are LNHDA and SQIVND (reference sequence). CDR3 length: 14 amino acids.

The gene calls are TRBV6-2 or TRBV6-3 and TRBJ1-5, with no clear D. This CDR3 spans 15 amino acids. Germline assignment: CDR1 MNHEY and CDR2 SVGEGT. V lost 2 bases and J lost 5, with 13 bases in between. The CDR3 bases are TGTGCCAGCAGTTACGGGGTCAGGACTTATCAGCCCCAGCATTTT. Translation gives CASSYGVRTYQPQHF.